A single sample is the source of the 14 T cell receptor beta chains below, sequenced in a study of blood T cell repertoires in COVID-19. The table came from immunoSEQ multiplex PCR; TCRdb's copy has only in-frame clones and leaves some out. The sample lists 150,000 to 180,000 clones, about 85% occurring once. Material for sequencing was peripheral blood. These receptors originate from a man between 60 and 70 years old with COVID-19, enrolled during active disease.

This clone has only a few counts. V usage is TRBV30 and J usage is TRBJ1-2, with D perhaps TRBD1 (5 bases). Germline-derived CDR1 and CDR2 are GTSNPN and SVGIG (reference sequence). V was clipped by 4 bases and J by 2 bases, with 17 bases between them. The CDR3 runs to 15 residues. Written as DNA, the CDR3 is TGTGCCTGGACCCGGGGGAGGGTAATGAACTATGGCTACACCTTC. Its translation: CAWTRGRVMNYGYTF.

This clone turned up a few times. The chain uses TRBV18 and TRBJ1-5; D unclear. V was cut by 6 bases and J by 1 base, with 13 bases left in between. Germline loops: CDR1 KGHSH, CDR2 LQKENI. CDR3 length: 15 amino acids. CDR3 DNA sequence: TGTGCCAGCTCGTCCGGGAGTATAAGCAATCAGCCCCAGCATTTT. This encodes CASSSGSISNQPQHF.

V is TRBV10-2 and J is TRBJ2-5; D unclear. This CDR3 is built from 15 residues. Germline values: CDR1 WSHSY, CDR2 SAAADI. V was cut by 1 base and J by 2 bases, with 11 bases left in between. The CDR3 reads CASSEYSARQETQYF. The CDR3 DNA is TGCGCCAGCAGTGAGTATAGTGCCAGGCAAGAGACCCAGTACTTC.

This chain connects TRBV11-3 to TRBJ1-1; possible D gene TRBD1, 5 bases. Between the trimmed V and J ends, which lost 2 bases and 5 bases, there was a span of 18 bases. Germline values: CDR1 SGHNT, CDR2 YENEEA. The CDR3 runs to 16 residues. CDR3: CASSLPQALVGTEAFF. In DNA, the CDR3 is TGTGCCAGCAGCTTACCACAGGCCCTCGTAGGAACTGAAGCTTTCTTT.

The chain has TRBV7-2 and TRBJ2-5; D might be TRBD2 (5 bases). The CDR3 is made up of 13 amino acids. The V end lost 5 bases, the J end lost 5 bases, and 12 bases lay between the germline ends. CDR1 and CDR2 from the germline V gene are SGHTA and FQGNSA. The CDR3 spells CASSRGFGETQYF. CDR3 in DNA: TGTGCCAGCAGCCGGGGTTTCGGGGAGACCCAGTACTTC.

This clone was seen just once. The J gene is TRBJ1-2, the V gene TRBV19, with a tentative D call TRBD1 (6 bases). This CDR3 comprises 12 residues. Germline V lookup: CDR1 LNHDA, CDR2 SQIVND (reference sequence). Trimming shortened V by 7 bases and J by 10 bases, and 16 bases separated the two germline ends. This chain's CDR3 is CASKMLDSHYTF. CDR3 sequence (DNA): TGTGCCAGTAAGATGTTGGACAGTCACTACACCTTC.

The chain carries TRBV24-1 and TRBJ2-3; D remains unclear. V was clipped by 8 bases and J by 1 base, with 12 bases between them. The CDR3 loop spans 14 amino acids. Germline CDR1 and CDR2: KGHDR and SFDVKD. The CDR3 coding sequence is TGTGCCACCACCCCCAGGTGGGGCACAGATACGCAGTATTTT. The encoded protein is CATTPRWGTDTQYF.

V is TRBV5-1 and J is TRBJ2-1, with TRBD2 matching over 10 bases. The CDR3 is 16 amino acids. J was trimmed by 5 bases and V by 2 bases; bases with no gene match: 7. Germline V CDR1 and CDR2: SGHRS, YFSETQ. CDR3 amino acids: CASSFRGTSVNNEQFF. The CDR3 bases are TGCGCCAGCAGCTTTCGAGGGACTAGCGTAAACAATGAGCAGTTCTTC.

CDR3 protein: CASGLGTAAYEQYF. The CDR3 coding sequence is TGTGCTAGTGGTTTGGGGACAGCAGCCTACGAGCAGTACTTC. V usage is TRBV12-5 and J usage is TRBJ2-7; possibly TRBD1 for D (6 bases). Germline-derived CDR1 and CDR2 are LGHNT and FRNRAP. Trimming removed 1 base at V and 2 bases at J, with 9 bases between. The CDR3 runs 14 residues.

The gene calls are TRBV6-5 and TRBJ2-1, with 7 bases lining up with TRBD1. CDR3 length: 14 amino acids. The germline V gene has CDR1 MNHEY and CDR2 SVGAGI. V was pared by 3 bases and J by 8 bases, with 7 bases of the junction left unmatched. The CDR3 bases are TGTGCCAGCAGTTATAGGGGGCTTAGGTATGAGCAGTTCTTC. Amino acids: CASSYRGLRYEQFF.

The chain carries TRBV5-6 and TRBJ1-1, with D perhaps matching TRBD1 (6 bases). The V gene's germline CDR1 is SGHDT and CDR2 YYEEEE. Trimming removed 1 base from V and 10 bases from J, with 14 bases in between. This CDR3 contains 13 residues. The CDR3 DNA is TGTGCCAGCAGCTTGTGGGGGGGCGTTGGAGCTTTCTTT. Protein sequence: CASSLWGGVGAFF.

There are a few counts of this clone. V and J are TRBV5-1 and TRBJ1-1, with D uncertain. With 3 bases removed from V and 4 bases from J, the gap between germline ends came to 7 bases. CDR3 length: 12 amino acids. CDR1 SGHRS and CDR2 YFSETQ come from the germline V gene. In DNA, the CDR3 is TGCGCCAGCAGCTCTATTCCCACTGAAGCTTTCTTT. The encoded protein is CASSSIPTEAFF.

CDR3 coding DNA: TGTGCCAGTAGTATGCGCAGGGACTACGAGCAGTACTTC. Translation: CASSMRRDYEQYF. The chain carries TRBV19 and TRBJ2-7; a possible D gene is TRBD1 (5 bases). CDR3 length: 13 amino acids. Germline V lookup: CDR1 LNHDA, CDR2 SQIVND (reference sequence). Deletions cut 3 bases from V and 3 bases from J, with 9 bases between.

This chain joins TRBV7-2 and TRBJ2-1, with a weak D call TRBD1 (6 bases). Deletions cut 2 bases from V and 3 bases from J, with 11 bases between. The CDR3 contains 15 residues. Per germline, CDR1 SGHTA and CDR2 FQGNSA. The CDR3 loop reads CASSLIGGLYNEQFF. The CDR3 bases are TGTGCCAGCAGCTTAATTGGGGGCCTCTACAATGAGCAGTTCTTC.